This TCR beta chain appears in the sequencing data of a study of control samples from healthy donors and cancer patients. This clone was counted once. This CDR3 region has 15 residues. Per germline, CDR1 SGHTA and CDR2 FQGNSA. Unmatched junction bases numbered 2, after V lost 0 bases and J lost 0 bases. Using immunoSEQ multiplex PCR, the repertoire was profiled, and TCRdb retains in-frame clones only, with some absent. This table holds roughly 130,000 clones, 90% to 95% found once. The gene calls are TRBV7-2 and TRBJ2-7; 7 bases align to TRBD1. The sequencing sample was made of PBMCs. The sequence came from a man aged 45 to 65 with head and neck cancer. CDR3 residues: CASSLAGQLSYEQYF. The CDR3 nucleotides read TGTGCCAGCAGCTTAGCGGGACAGCTCTCCTACGAGCAGTACTTC.